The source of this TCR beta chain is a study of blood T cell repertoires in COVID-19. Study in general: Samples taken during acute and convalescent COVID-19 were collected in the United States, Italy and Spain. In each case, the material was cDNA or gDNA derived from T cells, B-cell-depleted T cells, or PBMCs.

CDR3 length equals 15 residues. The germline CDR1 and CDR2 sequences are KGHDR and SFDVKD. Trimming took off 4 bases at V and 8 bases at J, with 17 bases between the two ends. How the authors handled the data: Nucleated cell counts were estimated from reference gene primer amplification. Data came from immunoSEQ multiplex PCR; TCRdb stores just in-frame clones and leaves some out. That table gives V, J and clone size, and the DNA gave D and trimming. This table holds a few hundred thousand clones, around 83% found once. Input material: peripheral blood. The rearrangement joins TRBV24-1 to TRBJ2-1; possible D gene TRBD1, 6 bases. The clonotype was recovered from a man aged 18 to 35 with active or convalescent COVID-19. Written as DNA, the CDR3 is TGTGCCACCAGTGACGGCCTGACAGGAGGAGATGAGCAGTTCTTC. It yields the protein CATSDGLTGGDEQFF.